This T cell receptor (beta chain) was obtained from a study of Ad26.COV2.S vaccination and SARS-CoV-2 variants. Study details: Ad26.COV2.S arm of COV1001 included the donor. Findings of the study overall: Reports say spike-specific CD8+ and CD4+ T cell responses covered substantial breadth after vaccination. Total T cell responses, in the TCR breadth and depth analyses, may have been underestimated.

The CDR3 length is 13 residues. CDR1 is SGHRS, CDR2 YFSETQ, per germline. Trimming took off 2 bases at V and 1 base at J, with 7 bases between the two ends. Treatment here: 15 to 20 received Ad26.COV2.S at low or high dose, single or two shots; roughly five received placebo; per-sample allocation not given. The samples date from day 63 after the first vaccine or placebo injection. In Boston, the donor was an adult between 18-55 years of age. TCRdb's copy holds only in-frame clones and misses some; the assay was immunoSEQ multiplex PCR. This sample has hundreds of thousands of clones, with roughly 81% found just once. On this clone itself: As yet, its antigen is unknown.

The chain couples TRBV5-1 to TRBJ2-7; D remains unclear. The sequenced sample was peripheral blood, obtained in a trial of Ad26.COV2.S vaccine versus placebo. The sequence was collected from a person between 18 and 59 years old who received the Ad26.COV2.S COVID-19 vaccine or a placebo. The CDR3 DNA reads as TGCGCCAGCAGCTTCGGGTCGTCCTACGAGCAGTACTTC. It codes for CASSFGSSYEQYF.